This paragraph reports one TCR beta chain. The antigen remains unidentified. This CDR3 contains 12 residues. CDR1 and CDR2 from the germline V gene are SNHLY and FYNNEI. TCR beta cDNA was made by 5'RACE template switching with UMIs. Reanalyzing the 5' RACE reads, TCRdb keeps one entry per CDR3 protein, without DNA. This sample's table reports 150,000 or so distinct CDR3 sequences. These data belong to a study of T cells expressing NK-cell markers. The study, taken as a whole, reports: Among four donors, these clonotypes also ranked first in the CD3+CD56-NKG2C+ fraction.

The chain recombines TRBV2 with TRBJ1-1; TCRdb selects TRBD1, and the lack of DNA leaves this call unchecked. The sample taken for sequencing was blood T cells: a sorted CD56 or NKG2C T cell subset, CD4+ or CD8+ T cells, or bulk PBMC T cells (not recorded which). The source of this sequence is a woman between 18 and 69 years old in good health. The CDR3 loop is CASSWGITEAFF.